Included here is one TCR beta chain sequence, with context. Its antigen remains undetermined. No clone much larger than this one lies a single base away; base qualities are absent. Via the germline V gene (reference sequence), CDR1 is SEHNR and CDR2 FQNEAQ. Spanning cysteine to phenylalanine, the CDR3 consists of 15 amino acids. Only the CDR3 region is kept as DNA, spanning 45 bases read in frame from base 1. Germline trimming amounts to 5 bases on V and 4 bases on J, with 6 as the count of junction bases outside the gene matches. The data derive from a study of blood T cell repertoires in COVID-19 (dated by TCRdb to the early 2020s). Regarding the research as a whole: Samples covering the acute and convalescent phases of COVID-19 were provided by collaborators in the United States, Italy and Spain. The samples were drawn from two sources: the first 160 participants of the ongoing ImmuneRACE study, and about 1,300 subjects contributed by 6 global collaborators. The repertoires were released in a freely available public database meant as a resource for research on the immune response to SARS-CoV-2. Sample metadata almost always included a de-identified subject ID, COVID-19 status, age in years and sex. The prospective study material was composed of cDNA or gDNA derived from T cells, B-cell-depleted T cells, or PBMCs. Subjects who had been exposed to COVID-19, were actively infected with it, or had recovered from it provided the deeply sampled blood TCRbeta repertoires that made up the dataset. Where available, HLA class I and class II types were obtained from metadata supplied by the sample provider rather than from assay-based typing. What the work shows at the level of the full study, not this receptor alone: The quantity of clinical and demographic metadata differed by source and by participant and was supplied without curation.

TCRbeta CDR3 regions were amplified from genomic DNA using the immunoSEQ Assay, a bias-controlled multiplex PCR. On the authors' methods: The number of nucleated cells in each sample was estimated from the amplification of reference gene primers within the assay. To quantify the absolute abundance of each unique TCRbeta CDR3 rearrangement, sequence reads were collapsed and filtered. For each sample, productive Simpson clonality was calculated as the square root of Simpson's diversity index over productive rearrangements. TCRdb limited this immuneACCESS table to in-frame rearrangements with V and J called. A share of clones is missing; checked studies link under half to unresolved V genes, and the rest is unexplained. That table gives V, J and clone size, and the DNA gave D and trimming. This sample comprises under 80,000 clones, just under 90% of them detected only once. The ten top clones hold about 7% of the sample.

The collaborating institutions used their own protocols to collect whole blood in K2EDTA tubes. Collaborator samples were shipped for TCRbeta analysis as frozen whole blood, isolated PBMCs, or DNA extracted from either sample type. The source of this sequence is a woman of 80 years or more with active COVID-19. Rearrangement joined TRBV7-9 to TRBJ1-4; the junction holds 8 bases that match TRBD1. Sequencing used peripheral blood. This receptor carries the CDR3 CASSQGAGINEKLFF. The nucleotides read TGTGCCAGCAGCCAGGGGGCAGGGATTAATGAAAAACTGTTTTTT.